This TCR beta chain was retrieved from a study of blood T cells in healthy people across ages. Study-level findings and limits: Diversity of TCR beta correlated strongly with naive T cell percentage.

This clonotype was seen once. Its antigen is currently unknown. A second PCR of about 7 to 12 cycles used a sample-barcoded 5' primer and a J-beta primer mix. TCRdb reprocessed the 5' RACE reads via MiXCR and lists one record per CDR3 protein. The sample records 540,000 or so distinct CDR3 sequences, roughly a quarter being singletons. The V gene lost 1 base and the J gene lost 7 bases, with 9 bases spanning the gap. Germline CDR1 SGHRS, CDR2 YFSETQ. The CDR3 is made up of 13 amino acids. The clonotype was recovered from a woman aged 70-85 years in good health. V is TRBV5-1 and J is TRBJ2-1; a weak D match, TRBD2 (5 bases). Source material: blood. The CDR3 sequence: CASSLSEGNEQFF. CDR3 DNA: TGCGCCAGCAGCTTGTCAGAGGGTAATGAGCAGTTCTTC.